This T cell receptor (beta chain) appears in the sequencing data of a study of T cells in Graves' hyperthyroidism and ophthalmopathy. TCR beta CDR3 regions were amplified from RNA. HTBI primers were the set used in a first-round RT-PCR of the TCR CDR3. In TCRdb, the multiplex PCR reads were re-called with MiXCR into one record per CDR3 protein. The repertoire holds 500,000 to 600,000 distinct CDR3 sequences, with just over 45% as singletons. The study's findings and limits: Median prediction lead before ophthalmopathy onset was about 6.5 months with the model.

Germline values: CDR1 SGDLS, CDR2 YYNGEE. Deletions cut 0 bases from V and 3 bases from J, with 9 bases between. CDR3 length: 14 amino acids. This clonotype came up many times. The antigen is unknown. The J gene is TRBJ1-2, the V gene TRBV9; no clear D. The clonotype was recovered from a woman aged 18-29 years with Graves' hyperthyroidism. Specimen: peripheral blood or thyroid tissue (not recorded which). CDR3 in DNA: TGTGCCAGCAGCGTAGGGCCGGAGGACTATGGCTACACCTTC. This codes for CASSVGPEDYGYTF.